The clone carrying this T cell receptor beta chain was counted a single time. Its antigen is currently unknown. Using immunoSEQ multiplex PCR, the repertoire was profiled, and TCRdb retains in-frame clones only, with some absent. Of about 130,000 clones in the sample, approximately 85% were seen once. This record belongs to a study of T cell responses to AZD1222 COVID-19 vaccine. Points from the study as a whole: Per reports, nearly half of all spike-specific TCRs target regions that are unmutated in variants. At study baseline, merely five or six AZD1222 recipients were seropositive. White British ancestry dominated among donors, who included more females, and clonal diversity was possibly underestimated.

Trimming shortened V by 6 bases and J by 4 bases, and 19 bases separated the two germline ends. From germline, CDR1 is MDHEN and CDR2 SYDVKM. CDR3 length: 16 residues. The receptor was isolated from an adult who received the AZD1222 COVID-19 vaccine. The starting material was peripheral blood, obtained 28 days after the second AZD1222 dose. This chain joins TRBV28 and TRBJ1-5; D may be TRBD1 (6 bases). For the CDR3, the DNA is TGTGCCAGCAGCCCTGGGGGGCAGGGGAGAAATCAGCCCCAGCATTTT. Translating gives CASSPGGQGRNQPQHF.